Detailed here is one TCR beta chain. This record comes from a study of ipilimumab plus nivolumab after autologous stem cell transplantation. In the study overall: A median of roughly 8 nivolumab and roughly 5 ipilimumab doses were given.

The table came from immunoSEQ multiplex PCR; TCRdb's copy has only in-frame clones and leaves some out. This sample has some 46,000 clones, with 70% to 90% found just once. The receptor's source is a male donor with multiple myeloma. Sequenced material: PBMCs, taken in a trial of ipilimumab plus nivolumab as post-transplant consolidation.

CDR3 DNA: TGTGCCATCAGTGTGGCCGGGGGAACCGGGGAGCTGTTTTTT. Translating it yields CAISVAGGTGELFF. The V gene is TRBV10-3, the J gene TRBJ2-2; TRBD2 is a possible D gene (6 bases). There are 14 residues in the CDR3. Trimming pared 4 bases from V and 5 bases from J, leaving 11 bases between. Germline assignment: CDR1 ENHRY and CDR2 SYGVKD.